The 29 T cell receptor beta chains presented below share a single source sample, sequenced in a study of T cell responses to AZD1222 COVID-19 vaccine. Clones were sequenced by immunoSEQ multiplex PCR, and TCRdb holds only the in-frame ones, with some missing. The table shows about 150,000 clones, with 85% to 95% occurring only once. The sample consisted of peripheral blood, taken on day 0 of AZD1222 vaccination. These receptor sequences come from an adult in good health.

The chain is built from TRBV9 and TRBJ1-2; D is uncertain. The CDR3 totals 15 residues. Trimming removed 0 bases from V and 2 bases from J, with 11 bases in between. The germline V gene encodes CDR1 SGDLS and CDR2 YYNGEE. The CDR3 loop is CASSVGSTINYGYTF. The CDR3, as DNA: TGTGCCAGCAGCGTAGGTTCGACTATCAACTATGGCTACACCTTC.

The chain is built from TRBV3-1 (or the pseudogene TRBV3-2) and TRBJ2-4; 12 bases agree with TRBD1. Unmatched junction bases numbered 3, after V lost 4 bases and J lost 2 bases. The CDR3 has 16 amino acids. CDR1 is LGHDT, CDR2 YNNKEL, per germline (reference sequence). CDR3 DNA sequence: TGTGCCAGCAGCCCAGGGACAGGGGGCCCCAAAAACATTCAGTACTTC. Amino acids: CASSPGTGGPKNIQYF.

This CDR3 reads CASGPEANQPQHF. The CDR3 DNA reads TGTGCCAGTGGACCAGAGGCGAATCAGCCCCAGCATTTT. The chain joins TRBV19 to TRBJ1-5; no reliable D call. Trimming shortened V by 8 bases and J by 4 bases, and 12 bases separated the two germline ends. The length of the CDR3 is 13 residues. Germline CDR1 reads LNHDA; CDR2 reads SQIVND (reference sequence). The full variable domain, completed using reference TRBV19 and TRBJ1-5, is DGGITQSPKYLFRKEGQNVTLSCEQNLNHDAMYWYRQDPGQGLRLIYYSQIVNDFQKGDIAEGYSVSREKKESFPLTVTSAQKNPTAFYLCASGPEANQPQHFGDGTRLSIL.

The chain links TRBV5-6 to TRBJ2-7; D gene ambiguous. Germline V lookup: CDR1 SGHDT, CDR2 YYEEEE. V shed 2 bases and J shed 4 bases, with 7 bases lying between them. CDR3 length: 12 residues. CDR3 sequence reads: CASSLQVYEQYF. CDR3 DNA sequence: TGTGCCAGCAGCTTACAAGTTTACGAGCAGTACTTC.

The table lists this clone with a few counts. The chain links TRBV2 to TRBJ2-7; D remains ambiguous. CDR1 and CDR2 from the germline V gene are SNHLY and FYNNEI. V lost 5 bases and J 0 bases, leaving 11 bases between the germline ends. There are 14 residues in the CDR3. The CDR3, as DNA: TGTGCCAGCAGTACGGACCGGAGCTCCTACGAGCAGTACTTC. Its translation: CASSTDRSSYEQYF.

The V gene is TRBV3-1 (or the pseudogene TRBV3-2), the J gene TRBJ1-6; D ambiguous. V was shortened by 2 bases and J by 6 bases, with 5 bases between the two germline ends. This CDR3 comprises 13 residues. CDR1 LGHDT and CDR2 YNNKEL come from the germline V gene (reference sequence). The CDR3 coding sequence is TGTGCCAGCAGCCAACGGGTTAATTCACCCCTCCACTTT. Residues: CASSQRVNSPLHF.

The chain uses TRBV6-1 and TRBJ1-1; D perhaps matches TRBD1 (6 bases). V was pared by 0 bases and J by 1 base, with 9 bases between. The CDR3 extends over 15 amino acids. From germline, CDR1 is MNHNS and CDR2 SASEGT. In DNA, the CDR3 is TGTGCCAGCAGTGAAGCGCCGACAGGGAACACTGAAGCTTTCTTT. Translating gives CASSEAPTGNTEAFF.

V usage is TRBV2 and J usage is TRBJ1-5, with D possibly TRBD1 on 6 matching bases. This CDR3 contains 15 residues. Germline V lookup: CDR1 SNHLY, CDR2 FYNNEI. Trimming took off 6 bases at V and 2 bases at J, with 14 bases between the two ends. For the CDR3, the DNA is TGTGCCAGCAGCGAACAGGGAGGGGGCAATCAGCCCCAGCATTTT. Translation: CASSEQGGGNQPQHF.

Only one count was recorded for this clone. V usage is TRBV24-1 and J usage is TRBJ1-2; the D gene is possibly TRBD1 (6 bases). The CDR3 runs to 15 residues. Trimming removed 4 bases at V and 0 bases at J, with 11 bases between. CDR1 and CDR2 from the germline V gene are KGHDR and SFDVKD. The DNA of the CDR3 is TGTGCCACCAGTGACCCCACAGGGCCTAACTATGGCTACACCTTC. As protein: CATSDPTGPNYGYTF.

The chain joins TRBV30 to TRBJ1-1, with D unclear. The V end was cut by 7 bases, the J end by 2 bases, with 5 bases between. The germline CDR1 and CDR2 sequences are GTSNPN and SVGIG (reference sequence). The CDR3 consists of 10 residues. The CDR3 DNA follows: TGTGCCTCGTCTAACACTGAAGCTTTCTTT. Translating gives CASSNTEAFF. The full variable domain, with the rest looked up from reference TRBV30 and TRBJ1-1, is SQTIHQWPATLVQPVGSPLSLECTVEGTSNPNLYWYRQAAGRGLQLLFYSVGIGQISSEVPQNLSASRPQDRQFILSSKKLLLSDSGFYLCASSNTEAFFGQGTRLTVV.

The V gene is TRBV30, the J gene TRBJ2-2; TRBD1 agrees at 10 bases. Trimming removed 3 bases from V and 8 bases from J; junction bases left unmatched: 12. The CDR3 has 16 residues. Germline V CDR1 and CDR2: GTSNPN, SVGIG (reference sequence). The DNA of the CDR3 is TGTGCCTGGAGGGGGGAAACGGGACAGGGGCGAGGGGAGCTGTTTTTT. The encoded protein is CAWRGETGQGRGELFF.

The genes are TRBV6-2 or TRBV6-3 and TRBJ2-5; TRBD2 agrees at 9 bases. V lost 5 bases to trimming and J lost 1 base; unmatched junction nucleotides: 5. The CDR3 has 15 residues. Germline CDR1 MNHEY, CDR2 SVGEGT. CDR3 coding DNA: TGTGCCAGCAGTGCCCTAGCGGGATTCCAAGAGACCCAGTACTTC. As protein: CASSALAGFQETQYF.

The rearrangement links TRBV6-2 or TRBV6-3 to TRBJ2-5; TRBD2 matches 7 bases. The junction had 11 bases not matched to a gene; V was cut back by 2 bases and J by 5 bases. CDR1 MNHEY and CDR2 SVGEGT come from the germline V gene. CDR3 length: 16 amino acids. The DNA of the CDR3 is TGTGCCAGCAGTTACCTGCCTAGCGGCGCAGGGGAGACCCAGTACTTC. Its protein product is CASSYLPSGAGETQYF.

CDR3 residues: CASSQVGIHQPQHF. CDR3 bases: TGTGCCAGCAGCCAAGTAGGGATACATCAGCCCCAGCATTTT. V and J are TRBV14 and TRBJ1-5; no clear D. Trimming took 1 base from V and 5 from J, leaving 9 bases between them. The germline V gene has CDR1 SGHDN and CDR2 FVKESK. The CDR3 runs to 14 residues. The full variable domain, completed using reference TRBV14 and TRBJ1-5, is EAGVTQFPSHSVIEKGQTVTLRCDPISGHDNLYWYRRVMGKEIKFLLHFVKESKQDESGMPNNRFLAERTGGTYSTLKVQPAELEDSGVYFCASSQVGIHQPQHFGDGTRLSIL.

Note on this clone: A much larger clone is a single base away; this may be a read error. The sample has other DNA sequences that encode this CDR3 too. V usage is TRBV30 and J usage is TRBJ1-5; D uncertain. The CDR3 totals 13 residues. CDR1 and CDR2 (germline): GTSNPN, SVGIG (reference sequence). V lost 0 bases and J 1 base, leaving 4 bases between the germline ends. The CDR3 nucleotides are TGTGCCTGGAGTGTAGGAAGCAATCAGCCCCAGCATTTT. Its translation is CAWSVGSNQPQHF.

The chain's CDR3 is CASSLWGTSGRGDNEQFF. DNA of the CDR3: TGTGCCAGCAGTTTATGGGGGACTAGCGGGAGAGGGGACAATGAGCAGTTCTTC. The chain has TRBV27 and TRBJ2-1; 14 nucleotides agree with TRBD2. V lost 1 base to trimming and J lost 5 bases; unmatched junction nucleotides: 7. The V gene's germline CDR1 is MNHEY and CDR2 SMNVEV (reference sequence). This CDR3 is built from 18 residues.

This chain connects TRBV6-5 to TRBJ2-1; the match to TRBD2 covers 9 bases. This CDR3 has 13 residues. CDR1 and CDR2 (germline): MNHEY, SVGAGI. V was pared by 6 bases and J by 7 bases, with 4 bases of the junction left unmatched. The CDR3 loop is CASRPAGGNEQFF. CDR3 nucleotide sequence: TGTGCCAGCAGACCCGCGGGAGGGAATGAGCAGTTCTTC.

The V and J genes are TRBV5-8 and TRBJ1-2, with TRBD1 matching over 9 bases. Looked up from germline, CDR1 is SGHTS and CDR2 is YDEGEE. The CDR3 consists of 14 residues. V was pared by 3 bases and J by 2 bases, with 2 bases of the junction left unmatched. CDR3 coding DNA: TGTGCCAGCAGCTCAGGGACAGGGAACTATGGCTACACCTTC. Residues: CASSSGTGNYGYTF.

The rearrangement uses TRBV28 and TRBJ2-3; 9 bases map to TRBD1. The germline V gene has CDR1 MDHEN and CDR2 SYDVKM. V gave up 6 bases and J gave up 4 bases; unmatched junction bases: 8. This CDR3 has 15 amino acids. The CDR3 DNA reads TGTGCCAGCAGCGTCCCGGGACAGGGAGCAGATACGCAGTATTTT. This sequence encodes CASSVPGQGADTQYF.

V gene TRBV19 combines with J gene TRBJ1-1; perhaps TRBD1 as D (6 bases). Trimming took 6 bases from V and 5 from J, leaving 16 bases between them. The CDR3 is made up of 14 amino acids. CDR1 is LNHDA and CDR2 is SQIVND in the germline V gene (reference sequence). The CDR3 is CASSLIEGGTEAFF. The CDR3 DNA is TGTGCCAGTAGCCTGATCGAGGGGGGTACTGAAGCTTTCTTT.

The J gene is TRBJ1-1, the V gene TRBV6-6; the match to TRBD1 covers 9 bases. This CDR3 is 15 amino acids long. CDR1 and CDR2 (germline): MNHNY, SVGAGI (reference sequence). The junction had 9 bases not matched to a gene; V was cut back by 6 bases and J by 4 bases. In DNA, the CDR3 is TGTGCCAGCAGAGCCGGGACAGGGTCGGGCACTGAAGCTTTCTTT. As protein: CASRAGTGSGTEAFF.

The rearrangement joins TRBV19 to TRBJ2-3, with D hard to call. Trimming left V 3 bases short and J 6 bases short, with 7 bases between. The CDR3 has 12 amino acids. Germline CDR1 reads LNHDA; CDR2 reads SQIVND (reference sequence). CDR3 amino acids: CASSILGDTQYF. CDR3 DNA: TGTGCCAGTAGTATTCTAGGGGATACGCAGTATTTT.

There are a few counts of this clone. The chain couples TRBV18 to TRBJ1-4, with D tentatively TRBD1 (5 bases). There are 15 residues in the CDR3. V was clipped by 6 bases and J by 0 bases, with 11 bases between them. The germline V gene encodes CDR1 KGHSH and CDR2 LQKENI. The CDR3 region has the DNA TGTGCCAGCTCCGGGCAGGGATCAACTAATGAAAAACTGTTTTTT. This translates into CASSGQGSTNEKLFF. The full variable domain, completed using reference TRBV18 and TRBJ1-4, is NAGVMQNPRHLVRRRGQEARLRCSPMKGHSHVYWYRQLPEEGLKFMVYLQKENIIDESGMPKERFSAEFPKEGPSILRIQQVVRGDSAAYFCASSGQGSTNEKLFFGSGTQLSVL.

The rearrangement links TRBV5-1 to TRBJ2-2; 11 nucleotides line up with TRBD1. The ends lost 4 bases at V and 2 bases at J; junction bases unmatched: 4. The germline CDR1 and CDR2 sequences are SGHRS and YFSETQ. This CDR3 is 16 amino acids long. The CDR3 DNA reads TGCGCCAGCAGCCCTAGGACAGGGGGCAACACCGGGGAGCTGTTTTTT. Its protein is CASSPRTGGNTGELFF.

J is TRBJ1-4 and V is TRBV5-1; 7 bases map to TRBD1. V lost 5 bases and J lost 2; bases outside the gene matches: 3. The germline gives CDR1 SGHRS, CDR2 YFSETQ. The CDR3 sequence is 14 residues long. The CDR3 reads CASSEGATNEKLFF. CDR3 nucleotide sequence: TGCGCCAGCAGTGAGGGGGCGACTAATGAAAAACTGTTTTTT.

The V call is TRBV10-3, the J call TRBJ2-7; 10 bases are shared with TRBD1. Trimming removed 10 bases from V and 1 base from J; junction bases left unmatched: 4. The germline V gene has CDR1 ENHRY and CDR2 SYGVKD. There are 13 residues in the CDR3. The CDR3 coding sequence is TGTGCCACGGGGACAGGGGAGTCCTACGAGCAGTACTTC. Encoded protein: CATGTGESYEQYF.

The V and J genes are TRBV19 and TRBJ1-2; TRBD1 might be the D (5 bases). This CDR3 has 14 amino acids. Trimming stripped 7 bases from V and 8 bases from J, with 20 bases between. Germline CDR1 and CDR2: LNHDA and SQIVND (reference sequence). Here the CDR3 DNA reads TGTGCCAGTATTTACTCCGGGACTAAGAGAGGCTACACCTTC. Translation: CASIYSGTKRGYTF.

The V and J genes are TRBV6-5 and TRBJ2-1; D gene ambiguous. V dropped 2 bases and J dropped 4 bases, with 12 bases sitting between them. This CDR3 comprises 15 residues. Germline CDR1 MNHEY, CDR2 SVGAGI. The CDR3 here is CASSYQGNGYNEQFF. The CDR3 region has the DNA TGTGCCAGCAGTTACCAAGGAAACGGGTACAATGAGCAGTTCTTC.

The gene calls are TRBV30 and TRBJ2-5, with 11 bases lining up with TRBD2. Germline assignment: CDR1 GTSNPN and CDR2 SVGIG (reference sequence). V trimming: 6 bases; J trimming: 0 bases; junction bases outside the gene matches: 9. This CDR3 is 16 amino acids long. DNA for the CDR3: TGTGCCTGCCATCCTAGCGGGGGGAGGTACCAAGAGACCCAGTACTTC. It is translated as CACHPSGGRYQETQYF.